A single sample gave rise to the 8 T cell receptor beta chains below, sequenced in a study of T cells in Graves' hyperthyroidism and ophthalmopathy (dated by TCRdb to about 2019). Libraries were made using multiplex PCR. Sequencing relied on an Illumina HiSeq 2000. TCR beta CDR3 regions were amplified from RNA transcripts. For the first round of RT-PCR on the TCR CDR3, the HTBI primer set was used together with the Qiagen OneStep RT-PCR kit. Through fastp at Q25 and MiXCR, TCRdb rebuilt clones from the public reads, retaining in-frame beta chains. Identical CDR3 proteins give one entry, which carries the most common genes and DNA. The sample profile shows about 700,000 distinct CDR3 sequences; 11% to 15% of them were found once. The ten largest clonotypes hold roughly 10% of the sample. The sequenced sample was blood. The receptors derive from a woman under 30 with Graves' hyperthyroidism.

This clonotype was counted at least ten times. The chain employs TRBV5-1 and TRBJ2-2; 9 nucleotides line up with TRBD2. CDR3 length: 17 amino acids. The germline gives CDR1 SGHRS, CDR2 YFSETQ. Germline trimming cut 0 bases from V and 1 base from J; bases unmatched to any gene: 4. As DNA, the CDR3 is TGCGCCAGCAGCTTGGTGCCTAGCGGGGAGAACACCGGGGAGCTGTTTTTT. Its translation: CASSLVPSGENTGELFF.

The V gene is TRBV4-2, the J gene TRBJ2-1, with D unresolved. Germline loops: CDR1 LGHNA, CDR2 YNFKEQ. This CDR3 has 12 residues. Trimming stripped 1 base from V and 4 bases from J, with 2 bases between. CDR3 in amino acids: CASSQAYNEQFF. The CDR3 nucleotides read TGTGCCAGCAGCCAAGCATACAATGAGCAGTTCTTC.

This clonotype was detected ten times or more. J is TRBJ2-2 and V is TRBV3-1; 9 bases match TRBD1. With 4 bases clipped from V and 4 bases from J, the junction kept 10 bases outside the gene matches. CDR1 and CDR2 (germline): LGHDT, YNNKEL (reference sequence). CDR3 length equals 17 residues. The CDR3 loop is CASSRKVGQGATGELFF. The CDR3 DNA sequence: TGTGCCAGCAGCCGCAAAGTGGGACAGGGAGCCACCGGGGAGCTGTTTTTT.

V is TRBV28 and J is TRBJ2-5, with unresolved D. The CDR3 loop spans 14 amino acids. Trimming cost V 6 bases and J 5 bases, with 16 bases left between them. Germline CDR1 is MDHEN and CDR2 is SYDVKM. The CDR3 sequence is CASSQGPHEETQYF. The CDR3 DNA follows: TGTGCCAGCAGCCAAGGGCCTCATGAGGAGACCCAGTACTTC.

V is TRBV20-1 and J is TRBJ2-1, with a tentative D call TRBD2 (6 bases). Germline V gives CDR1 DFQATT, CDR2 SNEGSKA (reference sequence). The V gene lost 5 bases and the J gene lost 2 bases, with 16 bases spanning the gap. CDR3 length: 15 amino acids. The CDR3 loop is CSALQGAGPYNEQFF. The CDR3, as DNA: TGCAGTGCTTTGCAGGGAGCGGGCCCCTACAATGAGCAGTTCTTC.

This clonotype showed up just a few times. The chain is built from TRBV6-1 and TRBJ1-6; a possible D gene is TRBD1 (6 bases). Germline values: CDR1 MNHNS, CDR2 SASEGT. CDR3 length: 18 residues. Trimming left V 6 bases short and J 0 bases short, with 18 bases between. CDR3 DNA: TGTGCCAGCAGCCCCGGGTGGGGGCCAAGCTCCTATAATTCACCCCTCCACTTT. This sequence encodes CASSPGWGPSSYNSPLHF.

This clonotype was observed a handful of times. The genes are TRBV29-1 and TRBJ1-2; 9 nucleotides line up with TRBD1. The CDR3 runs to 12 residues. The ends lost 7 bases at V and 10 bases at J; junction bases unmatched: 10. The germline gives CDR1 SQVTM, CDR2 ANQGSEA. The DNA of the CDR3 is TGCAGCGCTGTGGTGGGACAGGGAGTCTACACCTTC. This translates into CSAVVGQGVYTF.

The CDR3 sequence is CASNGQGRYSNQPQHF. Here the CDR3 DNA reads TGTGCCAGCAATGGACAGGGGAGGTATAGCAATCAGCCCCAGCATTTT. J is TRBJ1-5 and V is TRBV2, with 9 bases lining up with TRBD1. The germline V gene has CDR1 SNHLY and CDR2 FYNNEI. V trimming: 7 bases; J trimming: 0 bases; junction bases outside the gene matches: 7. The CDR3 loop spans 16 amino acids.